The rows below give T cell receptor beta chains drawn from one sample of a study of blood T cell repertoires in COVID-19. Assay used: immunoSEQ multiplex PCR; TCRdb lists only in-frame clones, some missing. Altogether roughly 250,000 clones are present, approximately 88% being singletons, with the ten largest covering approximately 1.2%. Sequencing was done on a sample of PBMCs or T cells enriched from blood (not recorded which). The receptors shown here come from a woman between 40 and 50 years old with acute COVID-19. CDR3s include the opening cysteine and the closing phenylalanine or tryptophan. The order of the fields is J gene, clone size, D gene, V gene, CDR3 DNA, CDR3 protein. The D gene is left open where the match is weak. Not every row has a clone size; where given, it reads once, few, many or a size class.

TRBJ2-7 NA TRBD1 TRBV28 TGTGCCAGCAGCCCTTGGACAGGGACCTACGAGCAGTACTTC CASSPWTGTYEQYF
TRBJ1-3 NA NA TRBV7-9 TGTGCCAGCAGCCTGACCTCGGGGGGCGCAAACACCATATATTTT CASSLTSGGANTIYF
TRBJ2-2 NA TRBD2 TRBV4-3 TGCGCCAGCAGCCAGAAGCGGGAGCCCACCGGGGAGCTGTTTTTT CASSQKREPTGELFF
TRBJ2-1 few TRBD1 TRBV18 TGTGCCAGCTCAGGAGGACAGGGCATCTACAATGAGCAGTTCTTC CASSGGQGIYNEQFF
TRBJ2-1 NA NA TRBV10-3 TGTGCCATCAGTGGTTCAGGGGGTAGCGGGACCTCCTACAATGAGCAGTTCTTC CAISGSGGSGTSYNEQFF
TRBJ1-4 NA TRBD1 TRBV27 TGTGCCAGCAGGAATCTGGACAGGGAAGCTGAAAAACTGTTTTTT CASRNLDREAEKLFF
TRBJ1-4 few TRBD1 TRBV5-1 TGCGCCAGCAGCCCTTCCGGGACAGGGACCAAACTGTTTTTT CASSPSGTGTKLFF
TRBJ1-6 NA TRBD1 TRBV27 TGTGCCAGCAGTGGAACAGGGGGCGCCTCACCCCTCCACTTT CASSGTGGASPLHF
TRBJ1-5 NA NA TRBV5-1 TGCGCCAGCAGCTCCGACTCCCATCAGCCCCAGCATTTT CASSSDSHQPQHF
TRBJ2-2 many TRBD1 TRBV28 TGTGCCAGCAGTTTCCGGGACAGGGTGTCCGGGGAGCTGTTTTTT CASSFRDRVSGELFF
TRBJ2-3 NA TRBD2 TRBV5-4 TGTGCCAGCAGCTTGGGACTAGCGGGAGGAGAAAATACGCAGTATTTT CASSLGLAGGENTQYF
TRBJ1-2 NA TRBD1 TRBV3-1/TRBV3-2 TGTGCCAGCAGCCAAGCCTTGTCGGGACAGGGAGCTGGTAGGGGCTACACCTTC CASSQALSGQGAGRGYTF
TRBJ1-2 NA NA TRBV2 TGTGCCAGCAGCGTGAATACAGGGTATGGCTATGGCTACACCTTC CASSVNTGYGYGYTF
TRBJ2-5 few NA TRBV10-2 TGCGCCAGCAGTGACGGGTTTGGTAGCGAGGCCCAGTACTTC CASSDGFGSEAQYF
TRBJ2-2 NA NA TRBV24-1 TGTGCCACCAGTGACCCAGGGTACGGGGAGCTGTTTTTT CATSDPGYGELFF
TRBJ2-1 NA TRBD2 TRBV7-3 TGTGCCAGCAGCAGTAGCGGGAGGGCTTTTTACAATGAGCAGTTCTTC CASSSSGRAFYNEQFF
TRBJ1-2 NA TRBD1 TRBV9 TGTGCCAGCAGCGGCGGACAGGGGGCGGGAGGCTACACCTTC CASSGGQGAGGYTF
TRBJ2-3 NA NA TRBV9 TGTGCCAGCAGCGCCGGAGGGTTAGGCACAGATACGCAGTATTTT CASSAGGLGTDTQYF
TRBJ2-2 NA NA TRBV24-1 TGTGCCACCAGTGACCCCAACAGGGGGGGAAGTATGACCGGGGAGCTGTTTTTT CATSDPNRGGSMTGELFF
TRBJ2-2 NA NA TRBV5-1 TGCGCCAGCAGCTTGAAACCCCTAAACACCGGGGAGCTGTTTTTT CASSLKPLNTGELFF
TRBJ2-6 NA TRBD1 TRBV24-1 TGTGCCACCAGTGAGCGCGGGACAGGAAGCTCTGGGGCCAACGTCCTGACTTTC CATSERGTGSSGANVLTF
TRBJ2-1 NA TRBD2 TRBV11-2 TGTGCCAGCAGCCCCGGACTAGCGGGAGACGATGAGCAGTTCTTC CASSPGLAGDDEQFF
TRBJ1-5 NA NA TRBV18 TGTGCCAGCTCTCAAGGGGCGCAGCCCCAGCATTTT CASSQGAQPQHF
TRBJ2-1 NA NA TRBV19 TGTGCCAGTAGTATAATCTATCGTCGAGACTCCACCTACAATGAGCAGTTCTTC CASSIIYRRDSTYNEQFF
TRBJ2-2 NA TRBD2 TRBV6-5 TGTGCCAGCAGCACTCAGCGGGAGGGCCTCGGGGAGCTGTTTTTT CASSTQREGLGELFF
TRBJ2-2 once TRBD1 TRBV24-1 TGTGCCACCAGTGACCCGGACAGGGTTAAGCCCGGGGAGCTGTTTTTT CATSDPDRVKPGELFF
TRBJ1-5 once TRBD1 TRBV7-9 TGTGCCAGCAGCCCAGGACAGGGACCCCAGCCCCAGCATTTT CASSPGQGPQPQHF
TRBJ2-1 NA TRBD2 TRBV19 TGTGCCAGTAGTTTTCTAGCGGGAGGGTACAATGAGCAGTTCTTC CASSFLAGGYNEQFF